This entry concerns a single T cell receptor beta chain. Sequencing was performed with immunoSEQ multiplex PCR; in TCRdb, only in-frame clones are kept and a portion is missing. The data contain about 93,000 clones, approximately 94% of them singletons. This specimen comes from a study of OX40 agonist ivuxolimab in advanced cancers. Overall study context: Earlier anti-PD-1, anti-PD-L1 or anti-CTLA-4 therapy was permitted; 30% to 50% had received some.

The CDR3 is made up of 15 amino acids. The V gene lost 4 bases and the J gene lost 1 base, with 15 bases spanning the gap. CDR1 SGHRS and CDR2 YFSETQ come from the germline V gene. The rearrangement uses TRBV5-1 and TRBJ2-7, with a possible D match to TRBD1 (6 bases). This clonotype was sampled from an adult with an advanced solid tumor such as melanoma, head and neck, liver or kidney cancer. This specimen consisted of CD4+ or CD8+ T cells sorted from blood, obtained in a trial of the OX40 agonist ivuxolimab. Here the CDR3 DNA reads TGCGCCAGCAGCGAGGCCTTTGGACAGTCCTACGAGCAGTACTTC. It is translated as CASSEAFGQSYEQYF.